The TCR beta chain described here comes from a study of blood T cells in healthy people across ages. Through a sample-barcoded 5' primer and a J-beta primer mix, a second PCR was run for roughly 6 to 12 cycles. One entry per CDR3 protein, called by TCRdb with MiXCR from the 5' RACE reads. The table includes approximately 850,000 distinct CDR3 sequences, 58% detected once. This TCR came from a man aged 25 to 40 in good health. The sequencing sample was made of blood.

The CDR3 spells CSVDNGSEQYF. The CDR3, as DNA: TGCAGCGTTGATAACGGGAGCGAGCAGTACTTC. This chain links TRBV29-1 with TRBJ2-4; D is possibly TRBD2 (6 bases). The J call may be in error: the DNA end matches TRBJ2-7 better. This CDR3 is 11 amino acids long. Germline V lookup: CDR1 SQVTM, CDR2 ANQGSEA.